This TCR beta chain was identified during a study of shared clonotypes between healthy human individuals. General observations from the study: A generally larger estimated richness was seen in naive subsets than in memory subsets.

The CDR3 contains 16 residues. The V end was cut by 4 bases, the J end by 0 bases, with 16 bases between. Germline CDR1 SGHNT, CDR2 YYREEE (reference sequence). In the case of this clone: The antigen remains undetermined.

Terminally differentiated effector memory CD45RA+ cells were excluded by CCR7 positive selection of CD45RO-negative cells. The input for sorted-subset replicate PCRs was approximately 200 ng DNA, 30,000 or so T cell genomes. Clones were sequenced by immunoSEQ multiplex PCR, and TCRdb holds only the in-frame ones, with some missing. The sample has around 600,000 clones; 95% are singletons. The rearrangement joins TRBV5-4 to TRBJ1-1, with no clear D. The sequenced material came from naive CD8+ T cells sorted from blood. This TCR derives from a woman in her thirties in good health. The CDR3 here is CASSPYREAMNTEAFF. CDR3 nucleotide sequence: TGTGCCAGCAGCCCGTACCGAGAAGCTATGAACACTGAAGCTTTCTTT.